The clone carrying this TCR beta chain was detected ten times or more. Its specificity is unknown. The data were taken from a study of CD8 T cells in ankylosing spondylitis. General study findings and limits: The clones that were linked to disease were reported to be significantly enriched in matched synovial fluid samples from ankylosing spondylitis patients.

TCRdb analysed the 5' RACE reads with MiXCR anew, one entry per CDR3 protein. The sample has 35,000 to 45,000 distinct CDR3 sequences; approximately 11% are singletons. What was sequenced was blood, either unsorted or a sorted T cell fraction (not recorded which). This receptor was identified in a male donor with ankylosing spondylitis or in good health (not recorded which).

As DNA, the CDR3 is TGCAGTGCTACGTTGGGGGTCAATCAGCCCCAGCATTTT. Translated, it gives CSATLGVNQPQHF. The rearrangement joins TRBV20-1 to TRBJ1-5; TRBD1 is a possible D gene (5 bases). CDR3 size: 13 residues. Germline lookup yields CDR1 DFQATT and CDR2 SNEGSKA (reference sequence). V was cut by 4 bases and J by 3 bases, with 10 bases left in between.